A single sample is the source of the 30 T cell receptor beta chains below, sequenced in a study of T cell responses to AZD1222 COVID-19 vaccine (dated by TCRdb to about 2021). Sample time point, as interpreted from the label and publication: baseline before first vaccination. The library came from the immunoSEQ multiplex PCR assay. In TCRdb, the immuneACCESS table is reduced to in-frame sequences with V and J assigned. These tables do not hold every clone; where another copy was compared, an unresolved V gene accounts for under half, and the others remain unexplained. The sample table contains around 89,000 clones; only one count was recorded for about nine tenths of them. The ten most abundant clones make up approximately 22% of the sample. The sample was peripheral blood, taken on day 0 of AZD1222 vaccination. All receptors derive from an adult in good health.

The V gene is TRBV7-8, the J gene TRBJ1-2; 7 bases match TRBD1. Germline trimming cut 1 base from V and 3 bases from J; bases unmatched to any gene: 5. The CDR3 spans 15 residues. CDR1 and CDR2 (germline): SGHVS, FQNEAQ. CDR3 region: CASSLGRQGDYGYTF. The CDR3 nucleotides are TGTGCCAGCAGCTTAGGAAGGCAGGGGGACTATGGCTACACCTTC.

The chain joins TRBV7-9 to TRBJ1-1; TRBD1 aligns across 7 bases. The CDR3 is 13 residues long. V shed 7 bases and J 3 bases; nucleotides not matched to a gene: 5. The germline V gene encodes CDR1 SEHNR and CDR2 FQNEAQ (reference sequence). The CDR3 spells CASTRQGDTEAFF. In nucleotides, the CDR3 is TGTGCCAGCACGAGACAGGGAGACACTGAAGCTTTCTTT.

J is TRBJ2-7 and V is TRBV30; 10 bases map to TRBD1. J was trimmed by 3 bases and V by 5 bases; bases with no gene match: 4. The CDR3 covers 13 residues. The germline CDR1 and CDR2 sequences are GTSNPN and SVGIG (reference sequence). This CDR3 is CAWLDRGLYEQYF. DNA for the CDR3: TGTGCCTGGTTAGACAGGGGGCTCTACGAGCAGTACTTC.

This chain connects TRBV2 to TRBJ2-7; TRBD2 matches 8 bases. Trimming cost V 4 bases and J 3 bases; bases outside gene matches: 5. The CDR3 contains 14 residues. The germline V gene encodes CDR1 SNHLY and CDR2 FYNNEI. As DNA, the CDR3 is TGTGCCAGCAGTGGTTTAGCGGGGTTCTACGAGCAGTACTTC. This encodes CASSGLAGFYEQYF.

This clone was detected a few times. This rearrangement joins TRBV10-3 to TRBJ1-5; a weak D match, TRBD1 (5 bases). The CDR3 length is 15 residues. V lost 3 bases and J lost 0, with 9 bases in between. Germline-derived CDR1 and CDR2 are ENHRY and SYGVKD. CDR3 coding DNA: TGTGCCATCAGTGAATCGCAGGGTAGCAATCAGCCCCAGCATTTT. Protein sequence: CAISESQGSNQPQHF.

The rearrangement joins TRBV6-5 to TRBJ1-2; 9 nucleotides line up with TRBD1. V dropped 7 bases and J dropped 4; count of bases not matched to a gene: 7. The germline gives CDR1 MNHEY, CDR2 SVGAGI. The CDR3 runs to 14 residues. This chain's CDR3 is CASNEQGAGYGYTF. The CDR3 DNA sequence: TGTGCCAGCAACGAACAGGGGGCAGGCTATGGCTACACCTTC.

The CDR3 reads CASSQGPGQGGEKLFF. The CDR3 DNA follows: TGTGCCAGCAGCCAAGGACCGGGACAGGGCGGTGAAAAACTGTTTTTT. The J gene is TRBJ1-4, the V gene TRBV4-2, with 9 bases fitting TRBD1. J gave up 7 bases and V 1 base, and 7 bases lay outside the gene matches. In germline, CDR1 is LGHNA, CDR2 YNFKEQ. The CDR3 runs to 16 residues.

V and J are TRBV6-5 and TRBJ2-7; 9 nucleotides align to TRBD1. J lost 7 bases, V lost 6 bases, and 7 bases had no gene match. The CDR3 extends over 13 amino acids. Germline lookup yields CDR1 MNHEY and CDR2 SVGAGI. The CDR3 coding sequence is TGTGCCAGCAGGGGGACAGGGAACGTTGAGCAGTACTTC. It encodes CASRGTGNVEQYF.

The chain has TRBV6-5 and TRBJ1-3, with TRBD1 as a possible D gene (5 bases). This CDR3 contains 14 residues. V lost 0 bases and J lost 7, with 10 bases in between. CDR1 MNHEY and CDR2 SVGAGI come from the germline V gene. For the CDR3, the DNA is TGTGCCAGCAGTTACTCTCGGGGGTCCAACACCATATATTTT. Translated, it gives CASSYSRGSNTIYF.

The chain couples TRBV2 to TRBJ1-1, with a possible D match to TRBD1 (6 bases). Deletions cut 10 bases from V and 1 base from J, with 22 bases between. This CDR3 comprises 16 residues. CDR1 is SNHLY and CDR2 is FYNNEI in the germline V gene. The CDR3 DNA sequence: TGTGCCAAAGGGGGAGGGGGACTTCTCGGGAACACTGAAGCTTTCTTT. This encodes CAKGGGGLLGNTEAFF.

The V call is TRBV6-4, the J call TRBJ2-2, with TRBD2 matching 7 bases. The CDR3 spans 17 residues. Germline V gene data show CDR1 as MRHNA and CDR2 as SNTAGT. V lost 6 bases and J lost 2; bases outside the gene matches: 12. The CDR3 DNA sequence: TGTGCCAGCAGACGTTCTACTAGCGAGTTAAACACCGGGGAGCTGTTTTTT. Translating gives CASRRSTSELNTGELFF.

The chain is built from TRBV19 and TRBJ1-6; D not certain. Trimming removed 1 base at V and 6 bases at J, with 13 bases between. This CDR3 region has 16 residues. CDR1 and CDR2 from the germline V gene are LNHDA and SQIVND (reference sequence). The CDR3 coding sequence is TGTGCCAGTAGTATAGTGGATCCGACAAGTAATTCACCCCTCCACTTT. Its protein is CASSIVDPTSNSPLHF.

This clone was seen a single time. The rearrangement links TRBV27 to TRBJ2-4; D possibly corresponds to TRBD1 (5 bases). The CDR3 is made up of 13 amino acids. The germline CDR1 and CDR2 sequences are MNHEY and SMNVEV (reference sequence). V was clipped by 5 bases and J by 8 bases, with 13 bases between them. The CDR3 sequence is CASSLGFRDIQYF. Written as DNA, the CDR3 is TGTGCCAGCAGTCTCGGGTTCAGGGACATTCAGTACTTC.

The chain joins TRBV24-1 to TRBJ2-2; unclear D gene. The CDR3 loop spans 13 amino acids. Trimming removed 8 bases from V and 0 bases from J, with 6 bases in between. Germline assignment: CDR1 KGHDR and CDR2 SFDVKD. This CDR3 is CATKHSNTGELFF. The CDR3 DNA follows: TGTGCCACCAAGCACTCGAACACCGGGGAGCTGTTTTTT.

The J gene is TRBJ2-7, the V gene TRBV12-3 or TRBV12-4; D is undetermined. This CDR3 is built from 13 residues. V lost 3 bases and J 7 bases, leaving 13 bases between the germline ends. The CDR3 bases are TGTGCCAGCAGTTTGGGATACCTGGGGGAGCAGTACTTC. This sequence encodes CASSLGYLGEQYF.

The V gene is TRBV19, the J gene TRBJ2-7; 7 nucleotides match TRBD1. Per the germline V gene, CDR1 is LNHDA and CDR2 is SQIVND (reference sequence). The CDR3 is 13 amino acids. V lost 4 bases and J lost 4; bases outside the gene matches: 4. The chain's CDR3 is CASSSDRAYEQYF. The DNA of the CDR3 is TGTGCCAGTAGTAGCGACAGGGCGTACGAGCAGTACTTC.

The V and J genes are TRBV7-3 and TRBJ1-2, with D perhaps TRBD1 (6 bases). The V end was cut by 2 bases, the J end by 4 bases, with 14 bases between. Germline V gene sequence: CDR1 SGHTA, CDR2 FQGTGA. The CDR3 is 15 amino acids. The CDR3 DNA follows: TGTGCCAGCAGCTTATTTCCGGGACAAATCTATGGCTACACCTTC. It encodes CASSLFPGQIYGYTF.

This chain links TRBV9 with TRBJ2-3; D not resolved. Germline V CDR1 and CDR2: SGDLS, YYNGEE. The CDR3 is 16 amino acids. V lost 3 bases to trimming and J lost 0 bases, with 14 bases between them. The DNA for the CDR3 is TGTGCCAGCAGCGCGGGTCGGGTGGGAAGCACAGATACGCAGTATTTT. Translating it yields CASSAGRVGSTDTQYF.

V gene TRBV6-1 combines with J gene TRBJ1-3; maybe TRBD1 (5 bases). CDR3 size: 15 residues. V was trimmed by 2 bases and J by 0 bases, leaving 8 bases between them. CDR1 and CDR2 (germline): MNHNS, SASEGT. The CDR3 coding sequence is TGTGCCAGCAGTGAATCGGACACCTCTGGAAACACCATATATTTT. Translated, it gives CASSESDTSGNTIYF.

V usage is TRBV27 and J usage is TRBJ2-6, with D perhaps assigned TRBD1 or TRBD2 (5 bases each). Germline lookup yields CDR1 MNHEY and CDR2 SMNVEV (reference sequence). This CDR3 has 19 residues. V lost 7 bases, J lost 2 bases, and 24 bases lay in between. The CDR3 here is CASILHYGKGAPGANVLTF. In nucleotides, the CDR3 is TGTGCCAGCATCCTACACTACGGGAAAGGGGCCCCTGGGGCCAACGTCCTGACTTTC.

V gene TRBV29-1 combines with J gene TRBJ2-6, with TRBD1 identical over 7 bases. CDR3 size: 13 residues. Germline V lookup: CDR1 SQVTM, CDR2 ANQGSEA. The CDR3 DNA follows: TGCAGTGTAACAGGGGTTGGGGCCAACGTCCTGACTTTC. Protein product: CSVTGVGANVLTF.

In nucleotides, the CDR3 is TGTGCCAGCAGCTTATCCCCGGACGGCTCTGGAAACACCATATATTTT. Amino acid sequence: CASSLSPDGSGNTIYF. The chain carries TRBV7-9 and TRBJ1-3; D gene uncertain. Germline V gene lookup returns CDR1 SEHNR and CDR2 FQNEAQ (reference sequence). V gave up 2 bases and J gave up 0 bases, with 11 bases separating them. The CDR3 is 16 amino acids.

As DNA, the CDR3 is TGTGCCACCTCCGCAAGGGGATCGGCTGGCTACACCTTC. Its protein is CATSARGSAGYTF. This chain links TRBV6-5 with TRBJ1-2; tentatively, D is TRBD1 (5 bases). The CDR3 spans 13 residues. Looked up from germline, CDR1 is MNHEY and CDR2 is SVGAGI. The ends were cut back, 10 bases at V and 7 bases at J, with 19 bases in the middle.

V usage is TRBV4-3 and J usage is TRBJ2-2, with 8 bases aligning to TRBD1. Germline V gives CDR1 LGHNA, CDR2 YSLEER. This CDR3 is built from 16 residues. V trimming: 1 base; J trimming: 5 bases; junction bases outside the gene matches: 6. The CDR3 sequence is CASSQADRGETGELFF. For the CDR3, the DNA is TGCGCCAGCAGCCAAGCCGACAGGGGTGAGACCGGGGAGCTGTTTTTT.

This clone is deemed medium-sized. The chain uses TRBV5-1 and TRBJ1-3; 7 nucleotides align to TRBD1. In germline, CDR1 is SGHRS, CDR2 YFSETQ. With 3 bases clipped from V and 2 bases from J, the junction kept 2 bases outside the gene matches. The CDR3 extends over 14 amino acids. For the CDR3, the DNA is TGCGCCAGCAGCTGGGGACAGACTGGAAACACCATATATTTT. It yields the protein CASSWGQTGNTIYF. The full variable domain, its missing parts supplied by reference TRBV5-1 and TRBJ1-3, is KAGVTQTPRYLIKTRGQQVTLSCSPISGHRSVSWYQQTPGQGLQFLFEYFSETQRNKGNFPGRFSGRQFSNSRSEMNVSTLELGDSALYLCASSWGQTGNTIYFGEGSWLTVV.

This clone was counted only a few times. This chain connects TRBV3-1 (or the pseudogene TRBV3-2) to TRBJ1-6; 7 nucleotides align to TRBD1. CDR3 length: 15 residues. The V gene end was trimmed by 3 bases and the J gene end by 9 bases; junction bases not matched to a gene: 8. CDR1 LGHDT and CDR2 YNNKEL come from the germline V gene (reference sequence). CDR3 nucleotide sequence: TGTGCCAGCAGCCAGCCGACAGGGATAGCTTCACCCCTCCACTTT. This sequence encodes CASSQPTGIASPLHF.

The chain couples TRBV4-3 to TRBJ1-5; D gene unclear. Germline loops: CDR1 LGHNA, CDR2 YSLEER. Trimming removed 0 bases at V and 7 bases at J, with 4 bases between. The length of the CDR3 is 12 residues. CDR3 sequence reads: CASSQEGQPQHF. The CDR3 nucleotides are TGCGCCAGCAGCCAAGAAGGCCAGCCCCAGCATTTT.

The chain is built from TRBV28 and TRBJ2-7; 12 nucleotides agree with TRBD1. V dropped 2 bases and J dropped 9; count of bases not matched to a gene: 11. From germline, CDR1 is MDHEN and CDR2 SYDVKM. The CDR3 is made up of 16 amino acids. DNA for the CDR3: TGTGCCAGCAGTTTAGGGGGGACAGGGGGCGCGAAGGGGCAGTACTTC. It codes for CASSLGGTGGAKGQYF. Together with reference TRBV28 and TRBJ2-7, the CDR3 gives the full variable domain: DVKVTQSSRYLVKRTGEKVFLECVQDMDHENMFWYRQDPGLGLRLIYFSYDVKMKEKGDIPEGYSVSREKKERFSLILESASTNQTSMYLCASSLGGTGGAKGQYFGPGTRLTVT.

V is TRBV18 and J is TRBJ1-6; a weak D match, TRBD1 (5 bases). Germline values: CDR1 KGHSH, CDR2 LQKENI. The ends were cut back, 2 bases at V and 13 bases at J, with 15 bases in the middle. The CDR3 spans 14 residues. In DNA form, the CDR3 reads TGTGCCAGCTCACCAGTCAGGGAAAATACCCCCCTCCACTTT. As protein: CASSPVRENTPLHF.

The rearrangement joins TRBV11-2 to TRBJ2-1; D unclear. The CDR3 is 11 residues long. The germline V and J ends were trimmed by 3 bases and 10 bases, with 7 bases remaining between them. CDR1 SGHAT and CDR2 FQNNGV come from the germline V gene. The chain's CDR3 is CASSLVDEQFF. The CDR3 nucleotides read TGTGCCAGCAGCTTGGTTGACGAGCAGTTCTTC.